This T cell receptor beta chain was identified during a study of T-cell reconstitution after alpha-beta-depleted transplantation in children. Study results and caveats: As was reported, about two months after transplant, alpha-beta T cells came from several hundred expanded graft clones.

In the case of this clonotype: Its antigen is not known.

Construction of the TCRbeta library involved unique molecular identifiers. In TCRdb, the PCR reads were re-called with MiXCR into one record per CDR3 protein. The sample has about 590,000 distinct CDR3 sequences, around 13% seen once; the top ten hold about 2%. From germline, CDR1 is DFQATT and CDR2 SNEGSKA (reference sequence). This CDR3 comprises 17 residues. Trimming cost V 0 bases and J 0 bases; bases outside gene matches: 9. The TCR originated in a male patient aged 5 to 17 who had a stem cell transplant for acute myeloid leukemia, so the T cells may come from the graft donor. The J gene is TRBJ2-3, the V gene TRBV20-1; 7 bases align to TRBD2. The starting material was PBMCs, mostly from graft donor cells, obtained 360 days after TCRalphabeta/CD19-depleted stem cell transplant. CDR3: CSARDRGDYPSTDTQYF. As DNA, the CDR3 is TGCAGTGCTAGAGATCGGGGGGACTATCCTAGCACAGATACGCAGTATTTT.